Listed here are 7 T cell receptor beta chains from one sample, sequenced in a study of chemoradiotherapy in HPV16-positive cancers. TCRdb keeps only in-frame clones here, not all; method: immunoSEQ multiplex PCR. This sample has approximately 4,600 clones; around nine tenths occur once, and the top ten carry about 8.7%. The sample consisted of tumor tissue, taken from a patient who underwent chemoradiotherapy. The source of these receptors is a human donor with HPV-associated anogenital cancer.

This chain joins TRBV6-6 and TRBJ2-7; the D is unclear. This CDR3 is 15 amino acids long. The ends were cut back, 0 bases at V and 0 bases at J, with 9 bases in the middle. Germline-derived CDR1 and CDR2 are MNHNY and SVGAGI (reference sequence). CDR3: CASSYSTVSSYEQYF. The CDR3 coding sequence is TGTGCCAGCAGTTACTCGACGGTTAGCTCCTACGAGCAGTACTTC.

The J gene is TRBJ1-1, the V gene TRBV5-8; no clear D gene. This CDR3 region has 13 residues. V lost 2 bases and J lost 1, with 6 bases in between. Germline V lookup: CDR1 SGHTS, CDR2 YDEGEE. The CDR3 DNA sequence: TGTGCCAGCAGCTTCAGACGGAACACTGAAGCTTTCTTT. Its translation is CASSFRRNTEAFF.

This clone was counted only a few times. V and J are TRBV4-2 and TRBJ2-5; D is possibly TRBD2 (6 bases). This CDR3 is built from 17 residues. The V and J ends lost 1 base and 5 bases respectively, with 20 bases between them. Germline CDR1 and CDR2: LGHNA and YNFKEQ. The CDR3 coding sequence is TGTGCCAGCAGCCAAGGGTCGGGGGTTCCCAGTGAGGAGACCCAGTACTTC. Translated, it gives CASSQGSGVPSEETQYF.

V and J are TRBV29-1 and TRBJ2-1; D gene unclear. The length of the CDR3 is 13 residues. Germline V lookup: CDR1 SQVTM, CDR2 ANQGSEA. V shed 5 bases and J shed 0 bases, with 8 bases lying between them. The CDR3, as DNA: TGCAGCGTTAGCGTCATCTCCTACAATGAGCAGTTCTTC. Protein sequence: CSVSVISYNEQFF.

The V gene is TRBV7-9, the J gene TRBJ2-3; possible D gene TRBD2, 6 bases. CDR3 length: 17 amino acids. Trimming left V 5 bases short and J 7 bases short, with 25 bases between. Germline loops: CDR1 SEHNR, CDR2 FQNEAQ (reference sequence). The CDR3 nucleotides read TGTGCCAGCAGCCCCCATCGCCGGCGGGACCCCCTTCATACGCAGTATTTT. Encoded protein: CASSPHRRRDPLHTQYF.

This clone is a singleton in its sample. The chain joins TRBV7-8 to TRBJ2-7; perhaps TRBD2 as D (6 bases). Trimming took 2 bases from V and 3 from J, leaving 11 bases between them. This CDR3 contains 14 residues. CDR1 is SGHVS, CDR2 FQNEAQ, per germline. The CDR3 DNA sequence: TGTGCCAGCAGCTTATCTACGGGGGTCTACGAGCAGTACTTC. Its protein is CASSLSTGVYEQYF.

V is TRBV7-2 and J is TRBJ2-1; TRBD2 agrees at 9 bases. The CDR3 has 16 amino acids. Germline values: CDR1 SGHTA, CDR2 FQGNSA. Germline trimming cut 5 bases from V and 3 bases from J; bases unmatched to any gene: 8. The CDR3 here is CASSPLSGSIYNEQFF. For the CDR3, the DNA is TGTGCCAGCAGCCCTCTTAGCGGGAGTATCTACAATGAGCAGTTCTTC.